The 22 T cell receptor beta chains presented below share a single source sample, sequenced in a study of T-cell memory formation after mild COVID-19. MiXCR, run by TCRdb on the 5' RACE reads, gives a single entry per CDR3 protein. The table has hundreds of thousands of distinct CDR3 sequences, 15% to 20% seen once. Input material: PBMCs or a T cell subset sorted from them (not recorded which). These receptors were collected from an adult woman who had mild COVID-19 (a few samples of this study predate the infection). Cell type and time point are not known.

The chain has TRBV18 and TRBJ2-5, with D tentatively TRBD1 (6 bases). This CDR3 is 14 amino acids long. Trimming removed 6 bases from V and 3 bases from J, with 14 bases in between. Looked up from germline, CDR1 is KGHSH and CDR2 is LQKENI. CDR3: CASSPGTPKETQYF. CDR3 nucleotides: TGTGCCAGCTCCCCCGGGACACCGAAAGAGACCCAGTACTTC.

The V call is TRBV7-8, the J call TRBJ2-5, with 9 bases that match TRBD1. The CDR3 consists of 15 residues. Germline V gene sequence: CDR1 SGHVS, CDR2 FQNEAQ. V shed 5 bases and J 3 bases; nucleotides not matched to a gene: 7. The CDR3 DNA reads TGTGCCAGCAGCCCCATCAGGACAGGGGAAGAGACCCAGTACTTC. The encoded protein is CASSPIRTGEETQYF.

This clonotype was found a few times. The chain's CDR3 is CASRKRGINTGELFF. The CDR3 DNA sequence: TGTGCCAGCAGGAAGCGGGGCATTAACACCGGGGAGCTGTTTTTT. The V and J genes are TRBV11-3 and TRBJ2-2, with 7 bases that match TRBD2. V was clipped by 6 bases and J by 2 bases; unmatched bases: 6. CDR1 and CDR2 from the germline V gene are SGHNT and YENEEA. This CDR3 region has 15 residues.

V is TRBV6-5 and J is TRBJ2-3; TRBD1 agrees at 8 bases. V shed 7 bases and J 5 bases; nucleotides not matched to a gene: 14. This CDR3 spans 16 amino acids. Germline-derived CDR1 and CDR2 are MNHEY and SVGAGI. The CDR3 nucleotides are TGTGCCAGCACCGGTTGGAGACAGGGGCGGGAAGATACGCAGTATTTT. Amino acid sequence: CASTGWRQGREDTQYF.

A few counts support this clonotype. The chain recombines TRBV6-2 or TRBV6-3 with TRBJ2-7; the match to TRBD2 covers 10 bases. Unmatched junction bases numbered 10, after V lost 10 bases and J lost 4 bases. CDR1 is MNHEY and CDR2 is SVGEGT in the germline V gene. The CDR3 is made up of 14 amino acids. Here the CDR3 reads CATCITSGKYEQYF. CDR3 DNA: TGTGCCACATGTATTACTAGCGGGAAGTACGAGCAGTACTTC.

The CDR3 nucleotides are TGTGCCAGCAGCGCGGGATCCCAGCTTGGAAACACCATATATTTT. Translated: CASSAGSQLGNTIYF. This sequence joins TRBV9 and TRBJ1-3; no clear D. The CDR3 extends over 15 amino acids. Germline CDR1 SGDLS, CDR2 YYNGEE. The ends were cut back, 3 bases at V and 3 bases at J, with 13 bases in the middle.

This clonotype was picked up a small number of times. J is TRBJ2-1 and V is TRBV3-1; 10 bases agree with TRBD2. This CDR3 is built from 15 residues. Trimming cost V 4 bases and J 5 bases; bases outside gene matches: 5. Germline V gene data show CDR1 as LGHDT and CDR2 as YNNKEL (reference sequence). The CDR3 loop reads CASSPGLARNNEQFF. The CDR3, as DNA: TGTGCCAGCAGCCCGGGACTAGCGAGGAACAATGAGCAGTTCTTC.

The chain links TRBV7-6 to TRBJ2-7; 10 bases map to TRBD2. Trimming cost V 2 bases and J 4 bases; bases outside gene matches: 14. The CDR3 loop spans 18 amino acids. Germline V gene sequence: CDR1 SGHVS, CDR2 FNYEAQ. DNA for the CDR3: TGTGCCAGCAGCTTAATGGCTAGCGGGAGAAGGGGTGGATACGAGCAGTACTTC. This encodes CASSLMASGRRGGYEQYF.

The chain combines TRBV6-1 with TRBJ2-7; perhaps TRBD2 as D (5 bases). Germline CDR1 reads MNHNS; CDR2 reads SASEGT. V was cut by 5 bases and J by 6 bases, with 14 bases left in between. The CDR3 covers 13 residues. CDR3 residues: CASSLRSEGEQYF. DNA of the CDR3: TGTGCCAGCAGTCTCCGATCCGAGGGCGAGCAGTACTTC.

The table lists this clonotype with a few counts. The chain combines TRBV12-3 or TRBV12-4 with TRBJ1-5; 7 nucleotides align to TRBD1. The CDR3 is made up of 16 amino acids. J was trimmed by 2 bases and V by 5 bases; bases with no gene match: 9. This CDR3 reads CASSQKTGRRNQPQHF. The CDR3 DNA reads TGTGCCAGCAGTCAGAAGACAGGGCGACGCAATCAGCCCCAGCATTTT.

The rearrangement links TRBV11-2 to TRBJ2-5; no reliable D call. Germline CDR1 and CDR2: SGHAT and FQNNGV. This CDR3 region has 11 residues. With 1 base removed from V and 8 bases from J, the gap between germline ends came to 5 bases. In DNA, the CDR3 is TGTGCCAGCAGCTTAGCTAGAACCCAGTACTTC. Protein sequence: CASSLARTQYF. Supplemented by reference TRBV11-2 and TRBJ2-5, the full variable domain reads EAGVAQSPRYKIIEKRQSVAFWCNPISGHATLYWYQQILGQGPKLLIQFQNNGVVDDSQLPKDRFSAERLKGVDSTLKIQPAKLEDSAVYLCASSLARTQYFGPGTRLLVL.

The chain uses TRBV24-1 and TRBJ1-5; D may be TRBD1 (6 bases). CDR3 length: 16 residues. Germline values: CDR1 KGHDR, CDR2 SFDVKD. The V and J ends lost 3 bases and 1 base respectively, with 12 bases between them. CDR3 DNA: TGTGCCACCAGTGATGGGGGCAGGGGAAGCAATCAGCCCCAGCATTTT. This encodes CATSDGGRGSNQPQHF.

The sample holds a few counts of this clonotype. The V and J genes are TRBV5-1 and TRBJ2-7; 8 nucleotides align to TRBD1. CDR3 length equals 14 residues. J was trimmed by 7 bases and V by 0 bases; bases with no gene match: 6. Germline V CDR1 and CDR2: SGHRS, YFSETQ. The CDR3 reads CASSLVAGGWEQYF. The CDR3 DNA follows: TGCGCCAGCAGCTTGGTGGCAGGGGGCTGGGAGCAGTACTTC. The full variable domain, completed using reference TRBV5-1 and TRBJ2-7, is KAGVTQTPRYLIKTRGQQVTLSCSPISGHRSVSWYQQTPGQGLQFLFEYFSETQRNKGNFPGRFSGRQFSNSRSEMNVSTLELGDSALYLCASSLVAGGWEQYFGPGTRLTVT.

In its sample, this clonotype was seen many times. V and J are TRBV7-9 and TRBJ2-1, with 8 bases aligning to TRBD2. V dropped 8 bases and J dropped 5; count of bases not matched to a gene: 5. The CDR3 has 13 amino acids. CDR1 SEHNR and CDR2 FQNEAQ come from the germline V gene (reference sequence). CDR3 in DNA: TGTGCCAGCGGCACTAGCGGAAACAATGAGCAGTTCTTC. It translates to CASGTSGNNEQFF.

This rearrangement joins TRBV6-5 to TRBJ2-5; 7 bases are shared with TRBD2. The CDR3 runs 16 residues. V dropped 9 bases and J dropped 4; count of bases not matched to a gene: 17. CDR1 and CDR2 from the germline V gene are MNHEY and SVGAGI. CDR3: CASLKGSGAGGETQYF. As DNA, the CDR3 is TGTGCCAGTCTAAAAGGAAGCGGGGCCGGGGGAGAGACCCAGTACTTC.

The rearrangement joins TRBV6-5 to TRBJ2-6; D is uncertain. V lost 6 bases, J lost 4 bases, and 10 bases lay in between. Germline V gene lookup returns CDR1 MNHEY and CDR2 SVGAGI. This CDR3 has 14 amino acids. CDR3 protein: CASRGMYGANVLTF. The CDR3, as DNA: TGTGCCAGCAGGGGGATGTACGGGGCCAACGTCCTGACTTTC.

This clonotype showed up just a few times. The chain combines TRBV24-1 with TRBJ2-3; D possibly corresponds to TRBD2 (6 bases). This CDR3 is built from 19 residues. V was cut by 6 bases and J by 0 bases, with 24 bases left in between. Germline values: CDR1 KGHDR, CDR2 SFDVKD. CDR3 amino acids: CATSSHRGIYQPSTDTQYF. The CDR3 DNA follows: TGTGCCACCAGTTCCCATCGGGGGATATACCAACCAAGCACAGATACGCAGTATTTT.

The chain links TRBV5-1 to TRBJ2-3, with no clear D. V lost 0 bases and J lost 3, with 14 bases in between. Per the germline V gene, CDR1 is SGHRS and CDR2 is YFSETQ. This CDR3 region has 16 residues. In DNA, the CDR3 is TGCGCCAGCAGCTTGGACCCGGGCCGGGCGACAGATACGCAGTATTTT. This gives the protein CASSLDPGRATDTQYF.

The rearrangement joins TRBV4-1 to TRBJ1-1; the D is unclear. The CDR3 has 14 amino acids. The germline CDR1 and CDR2 sequences are MGHRA and YSYEKL. Trimming left V 1 base short and J 0 bases short, with 6 bases between. The CDR3 sequence: CASSQGNLNTEAFF. The DNA for the CDR3 is TGCGCCAGCAGCCAAGGCAATCTGAACACTGAAGCTTTCTTT.

The CDR3 nucleotides read TGTGCCAGCTCACCGGGACTAGCGGGAGACGAGCAGTACTTC. Encoded protein: CASSPGLAGDEQYF. The rearrangement joins TRBV18 to TRBJ2-7; 14 bases line up with TRBD2. The CDR3 loop spans 14 amino acids. Losses at the gene ends were 3 bases for V and 5 bases for J; bases not matched to a gene: 0. CDR1 and CDR2 (germline): KGHSH, LQKENI.

V gene TRBV5-1 combines with J gene TRBJ2-6; 9 positions agree with TRBD1. The CDR3 is made up of 17 amino acids. Germline CDR1 is SGHRS and CDR2 is YFSETQ. V trimming: 0 bases; J trimming: 2 bases; junction bases outside the gene matches: 3. CDR3 sequence: CASSLGTGATGANVLTF. As DNA, the CDR3 is TGCGCCAGCAGCTTGGGGACAGGGGCAACTGGGGCCAACGTCCTGACTTTC.

This clonotype was detected a few times. The chain recombines TRBV20-1 with TRBJ2-7, with 13 positions matching TRBD2. From germline, CDR1 is DFQATT and CDR2 SNEGSKA (reference sequence). J lost 3 bases, V lost 1 base, and 6 bases had no gene match. This CDR3 spans 16 amino acids. The CDR3 spells CSARATGLAGFYEQYF. CDR3 bases: TGCAGTGCTAGAGCCACGGGACTAGCGGGGTTCTACGAGCAGTACTTC.